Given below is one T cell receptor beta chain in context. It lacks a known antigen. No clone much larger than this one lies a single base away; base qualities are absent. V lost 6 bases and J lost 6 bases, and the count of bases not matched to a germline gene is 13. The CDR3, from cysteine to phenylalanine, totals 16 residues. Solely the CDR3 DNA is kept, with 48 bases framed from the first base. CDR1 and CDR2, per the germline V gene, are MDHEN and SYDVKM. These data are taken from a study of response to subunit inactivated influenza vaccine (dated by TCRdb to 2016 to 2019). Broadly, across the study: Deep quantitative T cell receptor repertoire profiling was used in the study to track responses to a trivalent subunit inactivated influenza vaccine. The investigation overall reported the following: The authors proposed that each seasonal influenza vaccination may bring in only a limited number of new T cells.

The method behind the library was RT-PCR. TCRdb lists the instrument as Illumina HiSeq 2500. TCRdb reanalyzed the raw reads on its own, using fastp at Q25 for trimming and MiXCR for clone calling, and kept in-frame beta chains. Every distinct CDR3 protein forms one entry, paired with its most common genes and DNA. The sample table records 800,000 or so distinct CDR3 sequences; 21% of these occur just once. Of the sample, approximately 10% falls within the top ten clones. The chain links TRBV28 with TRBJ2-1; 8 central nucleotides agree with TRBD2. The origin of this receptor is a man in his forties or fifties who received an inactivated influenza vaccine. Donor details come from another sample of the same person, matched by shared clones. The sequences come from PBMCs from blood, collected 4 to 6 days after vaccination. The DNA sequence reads TGTGCCAGCAGGTCGAGCGGGAGAGGGGGTTCCAATGAGCAGTTCTTC. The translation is CASRSSGRGGSNEQFF.